Each of the 27 T cell receptor beta chains below was sequenced from the same sample in a study of blood T cells in healthy people across ages. A J-beta primer mix and a sample-barcoded 5' primer were used in a second PCR of about 7 to 12 cycles. MiXCR, run by TCRdb on the 5' RACE reads, gives a single entry per CDR3 protein. The data hold 850,000 or so distinct CDR3 sequences, with 29% observed a single time. The sample taken for sequencing was blood. The receptors were sampled from a woman older than 75 in good health.

The V call is TRBV21-1, the J call TRBJ2-7; TRBD2, the D gene given by the table, was not confirmed from the DNA. TRBV21-1 is a listed pseudogene. This CDR3 region has 20 residues. This chain's CDR3 is CASSKGMTSGGPIPKYEQYF. The CDR3 DNA follows: TGTGCCAGCAGCAAGGGGATGACTAGCGGGGGGCCAATACCGAAGTACGAGCAGTACTTC.

This clonotype was picked up many times. The V gene is TRBV7-2, the J gene TRBJ2-1, with D possibly being TRBD2 (7 bases). The CDR3 consists of 14 residues. CDR1 and CDR2 (germline): SGHTA, FQGNSA. V was shortened by 2 bases and J by 5 bases, with 10 bases between the two germline ends. The CDR3 region is CASSLRGANNEQFF. The CDR3, as DNA: TGTGCCAGCAGCTTACGGGGGGCAAACAATGAGCAGTTCTTC.

This chain joins TRBV20-1 and TRBJ1-1; D is undetermined. This CDR3 has 14 amino acids. Germline loops: CDR1 DFQATT, CDR2 SNEGSKA (reference sequence). V was shortened by 3 bases and J by 4 bases, with 15 bases between the two germline ends. The CDR3 loop reads CSASSADLGTEAFF. For the CDR3, the DNA is TGCAGTGCTAGTTCGGCAGACCTCGGCACTGAAGCTTTCTTT.

In regard to this clonotype: A single base separates this from a much larger clone, so it may be a read error. J is TRBJ2-3 and V is TRBV20-1, with 7 bases fitting TRBD1. The trim removed 8 bases at V and 5 bases at J, leaving 10 bases unmatched. The CDR3 totals 13 residues. Germline loops: CDR1 DFQATT, CDR2 SNEGSKA (reference sequence). CDR3: CSHNRGFIDTQYF. The DNA for the CDR3 is TGCAGTCACAACAGGGGATTCATAGATACGCAGTATTTT.

This clonotype occurred many times. The V and J genes are TRBV10-3 and TRBJ1-1; D is ambiguous. There are 13 residues in the CDR3. Germline CDR1 ENHRY, CDR2 SYGVKD. V lost 2 bases to trimming and J lost 4 bases, with 8 bases between them. The DNA of the CDR3 is TGTGCCATCAGTGAGCAACCGCGCACTGAAGCTTTCTTT. Protein: CAISEQPRTEAFF.

This clonotype was recorded many times. The chain carries TRBV7-9 and TRBJ1-4; D not resolved. Germline V lookup: CDR1 SEHNR, CDR2 FQNEAQ (reference sequence). V lost 5 bases, J lost 7 bases, and 17 bases lay in between. This CDR3 region has 15 residues. This CDR3 reads CASSAGRGRGEKLFF. The DNA for the CDR3 is TGTGCCAGCAGCGCGGGCCGAGGTCGGGGTGAAAAACTGTTTTTT.

This clonotype was counted between two and nine times. The CDR3 is CASRQGGEGEQFF. The CDR3, as DNA: TGTGCCAGCCGACAGGGGGGTGAGGGTGAGCAGTTCTTC. The chain couples TRBV28 to TRBJ2-1, with 9 bases identical to TRBD1. V shed 8 bases, J shed 9 bases, and the junction held 8 bases outside the gene matches. CDR3 length: 13 residues. The V gene's germline CDR1 is MDHEN and CDR2 SYDVKM.

This clonotype was counted ten times or more. The chain uses TRBV12-3 or TRBV12-4 and TRBJ1-6; 7 bases match TRBD1. J was trimmed by 6 bases and V by 2 bases; bases with no gene match: 1. This CDR3 is built from 14 residues. The CDR3 coding sequence is TGTGCCAGCAGTTTAACAGGGGTTAATTCACCCCTCCACTTT. This gives the protein CASSLTGVNSPLHF.

This clonotype was recorded at least ten times. A read error may be the cause here, since a much bigger clone is one base away. V usage is TRBV12-3 or TRBV12-4 and J usage is TRBJ1-6, with D hard to call. V was cut by 6 bases and J by 9 bases, with 9 bases left in between. This CDR3 comprises 12 residues. CDR3 DNA sequence: TGTGCCAGCAGCAGTCGGGGTTCACCCCTCCACTTT. Amino acids: CASSSRGSPLHF.

CDR3 protein: CASRMGSSNTEAFF. The CDR3 bases are TGCGCCAGCAGGATGGGATCTTCCAACACTGAAGCTTTCTTT. The chain links TRBV5-1 to TRBJ1-1, with D uncertain. The CDR3 runs to 14 residues. CDR1 and CDR2 from the germline V gene are SGHRS and YFSETQ. Trimming pared 5 bases from V and 2 bases from J, leaving 13 bases between.

This clonotype turned up a few times. This chain links TRBV6-6 with TRBJ2-7, with TRBD2 identical over 9 bases. The trim removed 5 bases at V and 5 bases at J, leaving 10 bases unmatched. The CDR3 is 15 amino acids. Germline V gives CDR1 MNHNY, CDR2 SVGAGI (reference sequence). DNA of the CDR3: TGTGCCAGCAGTCCCCTAGGGAGCGGGGGGAACGAGCAGTACTTC. It yields the protein CASSPLGSGGNEQYF.

The genes are TRBV7-2 and TRBJ1-1, with a possible D match to TRBD1 (5 bases). CDR3 length: 16 amino acids. CDR1 is SGHTA and CDR2 is FQGNSA in the germline V gene. V lost 5 bases to trimming and J lost 0 bases, with 16 bases between them. The CDR3 coding sequence is TGTGCCAGCAGCCCCGTAGGGTTGGACATGAACACTGAAGCTTTCTTT. Translation gives CASSPVGLDMNTEAFF.

This clonotype has a handful of counts. The rearrangement uses TRBV12-3 or TRBV12-4 and TRBJ1-1; D may be TRBD1 (6 bases). The CDR3 has 14 amino acids. Trimming removed 3 bases at V and 4 bases at J, with 12 bases between. CDR3 sequence: CASSFAGGPTEAFF. In DNA form, the CDR3 reads TGTGCCAGCAGTTTTGCCGGGGGCCCCACTGAAGCTTTCTTT.

As regards this clonotype: This may be a read error, as it is one base from a much larger clone. The CDR3 bases are TGTGCCAGCAGCTTTGAACAGGGTGCTTACAATGAGCAGTTCTTC. This gives the protein CASSFEQGAYNEQFF. The V and J genes are TRBV5-6 and TRBJ2-1; D perhaps matches TRBD1 (6 bases). CDR3 length: 15 residues. V was pared by 2 bases and J by 4 bases, with 13 bases between. Germline V lookup: CDR1 SGHDT, CDR2 YYEEEE.

This clonotype was recorded at least ten times. The chain employs TRBV7-9 and TRBJ1-4, with D possibly being TRBD1 (5 bases). The CDR3 totals 12 residues. The V end was cut by 1 base, the J end by 10 bases, with 7 bases between. Germline CDR1 reads SEHNR; CDR2 reads FQNEAQ (reference sequence). In nucleotides, the CDR3 is TGTGCCAGCAGCTTAGAGGGGCGAAAACTGTTTTTT. Protein sequence: CASSLEGRKLFF.

This clonotype was picked up one time. The chain recombines TRBV20-1 with TRBJ1-1; TRBD1 aligns across 7 bases. The CDR3 runs 11 residues. CDR1 is DFQATT and CDR2 is SNEGSKA in the germline V gene (reference sequence). The CDR3 nucleotides read TGCAGACCTCAGGGGGAGAATGAAGCTTTCTTT. Its protein product is CRPQGENEAFF.

There are many counts of this clonotype. The chain recombines TRBV6-5 with TRBJ2-7; the match to TRBD1 covers 10 bases. This CDR3 is 14 amino acids long. The germline gives CDR1 MNHEY, CDR2 SVGAGI. Unmatched junction bases numbered 11, after V lost 6 bases and J lost 9 bases. This CDR3 reads CASSRDRGVTGQYF. In DNA form, the CDR3 reads TGTGCCAGCAGCCGGGACAGGGGCGTTACGGGGCAGTACTTC.

This clonotype was seen many times. The chain joins TRBV20-1 to TRBJ2-3, with D hard to call. Germline V gene lookup returns CDR1 DFQATT and CDR2 SNEGSKA (reference sequence). The CDR3 is 14 residues long. Trimming took 4 bases from V and 6 from J, leaving 17 bases between them. CDR3 coding DNA: TGCAGTGCTAATACGGTGGCTTCTACGGATACGCAGTATTTT. Its protein product is CSANTVASTDTQYF.

This clonotype was picked up a small number of times. The chain links TRBV7-9 to TRBJ1-2; D is possibly TRBD1 (6 bases). Between the trimmed V and J ends, which lost 4 bases and 7 bases, there was a span of 13 bases. Per the germline V gene, CDR1 is SEHNR and CDR2 is FQNEAQ (reference sequence). This CDR3 contains 13 residues. The CDR3, as DNA: TGTGCCAGCAGCTCCACCCAACAGGGTGGCTACACCTTC. Translated, it gives CASSSTQQGGYTF. The whole variable domain, filled in from reference TRBV7-9 and TRBJ1-2, reads DTGVSQNPRHKITKRGQNVTFRCDPISEHNRLYWYRQTLGQGPEFLTYFQNEAQLEKSRLLSDRFSAERPKGSFSTLEIQRTEQGDSAMYLCASSSTQQGGYTFGSGTRLTVV.

The rearrangement uses TRBV6-2 or TRBV6-3 and TRBJ1-6; D uncertain. The CDR3 runs to 13 residues. Germline lookup yields CDR1 MNHEY and CDR2 SVGEGT. V was pared by 5 bases and J by 8 bases, with 10 bases between. DNA of the CDR3: TGTGCCAGCAGTAGCCTCGAGGATTCACCCCTCCACTTT. Translation: CASSSLEDSPLHF.

This clonotype has only a few counts. The chain has TRBV9 and TRBJ2-3; D is possibly TRBD1 or TRBD2 (7 bases each). The CDR3 has 16 amino acids. Per germline, CDR1 SGDLS and CDR2 YYNGEE. Trimming removed 2 bases at V and 4 bases at J, with 17 bases between. The CDR3 DNA sequence: TGTGCCAGCAGCGTCCGGGGGGACAGCGAGTCAGATACGCAGTATTTT. Its protein is CASSVRGDSESDTQYF.

This clonotype occurred a few times. The genes are TRBV5-1 and TRBJ1-4; D ambiguous. The CDR3 is made up of 16 amino acids. With 1 base removed from V and 0 bases from J, the gap between germline ends came to 10 bases. Germline assignment: CDR1 SGHRS and CDR2 YFSETQ. The CDR3: CASSLNVAATNEKLFF. In DNA, the CDR3 is TGCGCCAGCAGCTTGAATGTTGCGGCAACTAATGAAAAACTGTTTTTT. The whole variable domain, filled in from reference TRBV5-1 and TRBJ1-4, reads KAGVTQTPRYLIKTRGQQVTLSCSPISGHRSVSWYQQTPGQGLQFLFEYFSETQRNKGNFPGRFSGRQFSNSRSEMNVSTLELGDSALYLCASSLNVAATNEKLFFGSGTQLSVL.

Notes on this clonotype: A much larger clone lies one base from this, so it may be a read error. The V gene is TRBV6-2 or TRBV6-3, the J gene TRBJ2-5; 9 positions agree with TRBD2. The germline V gene encodes CDR1 MNHEY and CDR2 SVGEGT. The CDR3 totals 15 residues. The CDR3 sequence: CASSKLAGDQEIQYF. The CDR3 DNA reads TGTGCCAGCAGTAAGTTAGCGGGGGATCAAGAGATCCAGTACTTC.

This clonotype has a count of ten or more. This sequence joins TRBV20-1 and TRBJ1-2; no clear D gene. CDR3 length equals 14 residues. V lost 1 base and J 2 bases, leaving 11 bases between the germline ends. The germline CDR1 and CDR2 sequences are DFQATT and SNEGSKA (reference sequence). CDR3 sequence (DNA): TGCAGTGCTAGAGGCCTACAGAGAAACTATGGCTACACCTTC. Amino acid sequence: CSARGLQRNYGYTF.

In its sample, this clonotype was seen a few times. This sequence joins TRBV20-1 and TRBJ2-1; possible D gene TRBD2, 7 bases. V gave up 0 bases and J gave up 9 bases, with 15 bases separating them. The CDR3 covers 14 residues. Germline V gives CDR1 DFQATT, CDR2 SNEGSKA (reference sequence). CDR3 loop: CSARDNEGGVEQFF. DNA for the CDR3: TGCAGTGCTAGAGATAACGAGGGGGGGGTTGAGCAGTTCTTC.

This clonotype was recorded once. Compared with germline, one end of the junction differs, possibly owing to a read error. The V call is TRBV20-1, the J call TRBJ1-2; TRBD1 matches at 11 bases. The V gene's germline CDR1 is DFQATT and CDR2 SNEGSKA (reference sequence). This CDR3 spans 14 amino acids. The CDR3 protein is CSVGQGVSGYDYTF. CDR3 nucleotides: TGCAGTGTGGGACAGGGGGTCAGTGGCTATGACTACACCTTC.

This clonotype was detected ten times or more. The chain carries TRBV24-1 and TRBJ2-5; possibly TRBD1 for D (7 bases). Germline V CDR1 and CDR2: KGHDR, SFDVKD. V shed 4 bases and J shed 5 bases, with 13 bases lying between them. CDR3 length: 14 residues. The CDR3 loop reads CATSERDSKETQYF. In nucleotides, the CDR3 is TGTGCCACCAGTGAGCGGGACAGTAAGGAGACCCAGTACTTC.